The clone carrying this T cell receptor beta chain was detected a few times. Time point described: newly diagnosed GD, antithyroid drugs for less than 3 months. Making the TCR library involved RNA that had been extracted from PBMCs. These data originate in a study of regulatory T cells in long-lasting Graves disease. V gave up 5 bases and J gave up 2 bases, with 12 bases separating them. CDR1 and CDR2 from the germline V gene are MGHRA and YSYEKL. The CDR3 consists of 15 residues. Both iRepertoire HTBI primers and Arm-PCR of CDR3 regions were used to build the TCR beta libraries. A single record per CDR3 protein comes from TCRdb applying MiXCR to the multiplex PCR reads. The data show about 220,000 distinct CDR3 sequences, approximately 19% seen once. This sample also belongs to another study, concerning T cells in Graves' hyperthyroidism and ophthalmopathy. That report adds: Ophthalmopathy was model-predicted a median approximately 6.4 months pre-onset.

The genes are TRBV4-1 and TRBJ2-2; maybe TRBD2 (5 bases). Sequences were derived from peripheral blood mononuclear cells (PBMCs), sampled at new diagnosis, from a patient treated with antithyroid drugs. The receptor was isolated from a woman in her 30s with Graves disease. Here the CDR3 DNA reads TGCGCCAGCAGCTGGGTGGGAGATAACACCGGGGAGCTGTTTTTT. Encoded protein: CASSWVGDNTGELFF.